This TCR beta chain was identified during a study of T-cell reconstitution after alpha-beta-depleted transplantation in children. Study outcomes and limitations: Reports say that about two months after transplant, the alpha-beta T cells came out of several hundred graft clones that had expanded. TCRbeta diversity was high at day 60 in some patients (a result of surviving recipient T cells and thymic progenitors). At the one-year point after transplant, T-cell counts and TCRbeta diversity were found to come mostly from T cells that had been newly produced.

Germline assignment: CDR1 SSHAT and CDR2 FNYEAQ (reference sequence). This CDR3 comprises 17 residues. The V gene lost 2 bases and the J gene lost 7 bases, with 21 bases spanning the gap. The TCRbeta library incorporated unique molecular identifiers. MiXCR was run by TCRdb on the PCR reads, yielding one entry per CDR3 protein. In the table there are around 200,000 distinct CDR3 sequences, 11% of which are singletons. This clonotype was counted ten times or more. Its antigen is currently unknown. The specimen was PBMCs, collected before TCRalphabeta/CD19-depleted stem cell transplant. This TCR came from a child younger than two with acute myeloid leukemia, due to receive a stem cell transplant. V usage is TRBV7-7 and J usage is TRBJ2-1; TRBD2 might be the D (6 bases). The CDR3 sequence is CASSLLVGRSQENEQFF. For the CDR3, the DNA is TGTGCCAGCAGCTTATTAGTGGGGAGGAGCCAGGAAAATGAGCAGTTCTTC.